This T cell receptor (beta chain) was captured in a study of T-cell memory formation after mild COVID-19 (dated by TCRdb to about 2021). Study-level background: TCR sequence clusters from the two donors were largely donor specific. In two donors, T-cell clones that expanded and contracted after mild COVID-19 were followed by sequencing TCRalpha and TCRbeta repertoires longitudinally. Two young, previously healthy adult volunteers made up the cohort, one male and one female.

PBMCs were isolated by Ficoll-Paque density gradient centrifugation. The reads were generated on an Illumina NovaSeq 6000. cDNA libraries for TCRalpha and TCRbeta were prepared by 5'RACE using constant-segment primers, with sample barcodes and unique molecular identifiers added. Trizol reagent was used to extract RNA from every sample. Library amplification was performed in two PCR steps, and a second sample barcode and Illumina TruSeq adapters were introduced in the second step. Sequencing of libraries was performed on an Illumina NovaSeq with 2 x 150 bp paired-end reads. In the paper's pipeline: The reads were demultiplexed and collapsed into UMI-guided consensus sequences using migec v1.2.7. Using mixcr v2.1.11, UMI consensuses were aligned to TRA and TRB V and J templates and then assembled into clonotypes. Expanded or contracted clonotypes were those called significant by both edgeR and NoisET, with noise models trained on biological replicates. For edgeR calls, the cutoffs were a false discovery rate-adjusted p below 0.01 and a log2 fold-change threshold of 1. As an exploratory analysis of dynamics, max-normalized trajectories of the 1000 most abundant clonotypes were examined by PCA with hierarchical clustering. Separately sequenced CD4+ and CD8+ repertoires were used to assign the CD4 or CD8 phenotype of responding clones. The public reads were reanalyzed by TCRdb: fastp trimming at Q25, MiXCR alignment, in-frame beta chains only. Every entry covers one CDR3 protein and lists the most common genes and DNA from its rows. TCRdb's processing, not the authors', yielded these V and J calls. The sample yields over 500,000 distinct CDR3 sequences; approximately 15% were counted once. Of the sample, about 8.6% is held by the ten largest clones.

Overall study outcomes, separate from this receptor: Some responding clones were detected in pre-infection memory, which suggested that pre-existing cross-reactive memory T cells had joined the SARS-CoV-2 response. Contracting CD4+ clones appeared mostly in the CM and EM memory subsets, whereas CD8+ clones were enriched in EMRA. Only a couple of mild cases were covered by the study, and larger cohorts that include severe cases with pre-infection samples were considered necessary. SARS-CoV-2 specificity was not confirmed for the second-wave clones peaking on day 37. From day 15 to 85, contracting clones showed balanced CD4/CD8 phenotypes, whereas a second wave of clones that expanded from day 15 to 37 leaned towards CD4+.

Remarks on this clonotype: Its antigen remains undetermined. No qualities accompany the bases; no much larger clone lies one base away.

This clonotype was obtained from an adult woman who had mild COVID-19 (a few samples of this study predate the infection). The sample titles of this study are shuffled in the database, so cell type and time point are left out; the donor was told from shared clones. The sample taken for sequencing was PBMCs or a T cell subset sorted from them (not recorded which).

The nucleotide sequence is TGTGCCAGCAGTTACGCTTGGTCCGGGACTACATCCTACGAGCAGTACTTC. This yields the protein CASSYAWSGTTSYEQYF. The chain employs TRBV6-2 or TRBV6-3 and TRBJ2-7, and TRBD2 aligns with 7 junction nucleotides. From the cysteine through the phenylalanine, the CDR3 covers 17 amino acids. This entry keeps only the CDR3 DNA: 51 bases, framed from base 1. V ends up 2 bases short and J 1 base short, with an unmatched junction base count of 11. Looking up the germline V gene yields CDR1 MNHEY and CDR2 SVGEGT.